The 22 T cell receptor beta chains below all came from one sample that was sequenced in a study of post-analysis software for immune sequencing data. Study conclusions and caveats: With TRBV5-6, TRBV5-1 and TRBV20-1 included, about five TRBV segments were more frequent in patients than in controls.

The library was made from cDNA and included unique molecular identifiers. MiXCR, applied by TCRdb to the PCR reads, yields one record per CDR3 protein. The table has approximately 460,000 distinct CDR3 sequences, under 55% seen once. These receptors lack a known antigen. Sequenced input: blood. Receptors were obtained from a girl under 18 with multiple sclerosis.

V and J are TRBV7-9 and TRBJ2-1, with D uncertain. CDR3 length equals 11 residues. V dropped 5 bases and J dropped 10 bases, with 9 bases sitting between them. Per the germline V gene, CDR1 is SEHNR and CDR2 is FQNEAQ (reference sequence). The CDR3, as DNA: TGTGCCAGCAGCCCGTTAGACGAGCAGTTCTTC. Translated, it gives CASSPLDEQFF.

This chain joins TRBV27 and TRBJ2-5; TRBD2 matches 7 bases. This CDR3 has 15 residues. After removal of 3 bases from V and 2 bases from J, the junction contained 6 bases not matched to a gene. The germline V gene has CDR1 MNHEY and CDR2 SMNVEV (reference sequence). The CDR3: CASSFRASGQETQYF. In nucleotides, the CDR3 is TGTGCCAGCAGTTTCAGGGCTAGCGGACAAGAGACCCAGTACTTC.

V gene TRBV4-1 combines with J gene TRBJ2-5; tentatively, D is TRBD2 (6 bases). The germline gives CDR1 MGHRA, CDR2 YSYEKL. This CDR3 contains 20 residues. V was trimmed by 0 bases and J by 3 bases, leaving 26 bases between them. The CDR3 region has the DNA TGCGCCAGCAGCCAAGATAAAAGGGCGGGACGGCGGGAATTTGAAGAGACCCAGTACTTC. This sequence encodes CASSQDKRAGRREFEETQYF.

This chain uses TRBV14 with TRBJ1-1; D perhaps matches TRBD1 (6 bases). With 2 bases removed from V and 5 bases from J, the gap between germline ends came to 9 bases. Germline loops: CDR1 SGHDN, CDR2 FVKESK. This CDR3 has 13 amino acids. CDR3 sequence: CASSQFRGTEAFF. In nucleotides, the CDR3 is TGTGCCAGCAGCCAATTCAGGGGAACTGAAGCTTTCTTT.

This chain joins TRBV20-1 and TRBJ1-4, with D perhaps matching TRBD1 (6 bases). Looked up from germline, CDR1 is DFQATT and CDR2 is SNEGSKA (reference sequence). Trimming cost V 4 bases and J 0 bases, with 9 bases left between them. CDR3 length equals 14 residues. As DNA, the CDR3 is TGCAGTGCTACCACAGGGACAACTAATGAAAAACTGTTTTTT. Its translation is CSATTGTTNEKLFF.

CDR3 sequence reads: CASSLGSVGTEAFF. DNA for the CDR3: TGTGCCAGCAGCTTAGGTAGCGTCGGCACTGAAGCTTTCTTT. This chain links TRBV11-1 with TRBJ1-1, with D hard to call. Germline lookup yields CDR1 SGHAT and CDR2 FQDESV (reference sequence). Between the trimmed V and J ends, which lost 1 base and 4 bases, there was a span of 10 bases. This CDR3 is 14 amino acids long.

This clonotype has more than one count but fewer than ten. The DNA for the CDR3 is TGTGCCTGTCGGAGCGAGACCCAGTACTTC. It specifies CACRSETQYF. V is TRBV2 and J is TRBJ2-5, with unresolved D. CDR1 is SNHLY, CDR2 FYNNEI, per germline. The V and J ends lost 11 bases and 5 bases respectively, with 9 bases between them. The CDR3 covers 10 residues.

The chain employs TRBV28 and TRBJ2-7; 9 bases fit TRBD1. CDR1 and CDR2 from the germline V gene are MDHEN and SYDVKM. This CDR3 is built from 16 residues. V lost 2 bases, J lost 0 bases, and 5 bases stayed unmatched. As DNA, the CDR3 is TGTGCCAGCAGTTTACCCTGGGACAGGGACTCCTACGAGCAGTACTTC. Its protein product is CASSLPWDRDSYEQYF.

This clonotype has only a few counts. This rearrangement joins TRBV4-1 to TRBJ2-6; TRBD1 or TRBD2 may be the D gene (6 bases each). From germline, CDR1 is MGHRA and CDR2 YSYEKL. Deletions cut 4 bases from V and 1 base from J, with 20 bases between. The CDR3 has 19 residues. CDR3 residues: CASSPSGRGALSGANVLTF. The CDR3 nucleotides read TGCGCCAGCAGCCCATCGGGTAGGGGGGCGCTTTCTGGGGCCAACGTCCTGACTTTC.

In this sample, this clonotype turned up a few times. The V and J genes are TRBV7-2 and TRBJ2-5, with D tentatively TRBD2 (6 bases). The CDR3 length is 15 residues. V lost 6 bases to trimming and J lost 5 bases, with 19 bases between them. Per germline, CDR1 SGHTA and CDR2 FQGNSA. Here the CDR3 reads CASRGPGGPGETQYF. The CDR3 DNA follows: TGTGCCAGCAGAGGTCCCGGAGGGCCCGGGGAGACCCAGTACTTC.

The CDR3 region is CASRSGGGSEYF. CDR3 coding DNA: TGTGCCAGCAGATCTGGCGGGGGAAGCGAGTACTTC. The chain employs TRBV12-3 or TRBV12-4 and TRBJ2-5; TRBD2 matches 7 bases. The CDR3 has 12 residues. J gave up 12 bases and V 6 bases, and 10 bases lay outside the gene matches.

The rearrangement links TRBV20-1 to TRBJ2-5, with 11 bases identical to TRBD2. The germline gives CDR1 DFQATT, CDR2 SNEGSKA (reference sequence). CDR3 length: 20 amino acids. V lost 6 bases to trimming and J lost 5 bases; unmatched junction nucleotides: 26. CDR3 protein: CSANPGLVAGGPSLGETQYF. CDR3 in DNA: TGCAGTGCAAACCCGGGACTCGTAGCGGGAGGGCCGTCCCTGGGTGAGACCCAGTACTTC.

The chain recombines TRBV7-9 with TRBJ1-1, with TRBD1 identical over 7 bases. J lost 7 bases, V lost 7 bases, and 15 bases had no gene match. Germline CDR1 is SEHNR and CDR2 is FQNEAQ (reference sequence). The CDR3 is 15 amino acids. CDR3 in DNA: TGTGCCAGCACCACAGCAACAGGGGAGGCACGTGAAGCTTTCTTT. Protein product: CASTTATGEAREAFF. Full variable domain (missing parts from reference TRBV7-9 and TRBJ1-1): DTGVSQNPRHKITKRGQNVTFRCDPISEHNRLYWYRQTLGQGPEFLTYFQNEAQLEKSRLLSDRFSAERPKGSFSTLEIQRTEQGDSAMYLCASTTATGEAREAFFGQGTRLTVV.

This clonotype was counted once. Here the CDR3 reads CASSPHGDSSYNEQFF. In DNA, the CDR3 is TGTGCCAGCAGCCCCCACGGGGACAGCTCCTACAATGAGCAGTTCTTC. The J gene is TRBJ2-1, the V gene TRBV7-9, with 7 bases fitting TRBD1. Germline CDR1 and CDR2: SEHNR and FQNEAQ (reference sequence). The junction had 7 bases not matched to a gene; V was cut back by 5 bases and J by 0 bases. The CDR3 is 16 residues long.

Only a few counts were recorded for this clonotype. This chain joins TRBV5-1 and TRBJ2-1, with TRBD2 matching over 11 bases. CDR1 and CDR2 (germline): SGHRS, YFSETQ. With 1 base clipped from V and 7 bases from J, the junction kept 22 bases outside the gene matches. There are 21 residues in the CDR3. In DNA form, the CDR3 reads TGCGCCAGCAGCTTGACCTCAAGACTAGCGGGAATAGTGGTGCGCCAAAATGAGCAGTTCTTC. Translating gives CASSLTSRLAGIVVRQNEQFF.

The gene calls are TRBV5-1 and TRBJ2-7; D is possibly TRBD1 or TRBD2 (5 bases each). This CDR3 is built from 16 residues. Trimming cost V 0 bases and J 4 bases, with 17 bases left between them. The germline CDR1 and CDR2 sequences are SGHRS and YFSETQ. This CDR3 is CASSLVQGQEGYEQYF. The CDR3 nucleotides are TGCGCCAGCAGCTTGGTGCAGGGCCAAGAGGGTTACGAGCAGTACTTC.

This clonotype was seen only a few times. The J gene is TRBJ1-2, the V gene TRBV12-3 or TRBV12-4; TRBD1 might be the D (6 bases). The CDR3 contains 14 residues. V shed 11 bases and J shed 4 bases, with 20 bases lying between them. The CDR3 sequence: CAVQGRGPVYGYTF. CDR3 DNA sequence: TGTGCCGTACAAGGCCGGGGGCCGGTCTATGGCTACACCTTC.

This clonotype was seen a few times. This rearrangement joins TRBV5-4 to TRBJ1-1; D not certain. Per germline, CDR1 SGHNT and CDR2 YYREEE (reference sequence). This CDR3 is built from 16 residues. V lost 3 bases and J 1 base, leaving 16 bases between the germline ends. The CDR3 reads CASSSLGGSENTEAFF. For the CDR3, the DNA is TGTGCCAGCAGCTCCCTCGGCGGGAGTGAGAACACTGAAGCTTTCTTT.

The CDR3 here is CASSSGTSGSYEQYV. CDR3 in DNA: TGCGCCAGCAGCAGCGGGACTAGCGGGAGTTACGAGCAGTACGTC. V and J are TRBV5-1 and TRBJ2-4, with 14 bases fitting TRBD2. The DNA end is a closer match to TRBJ2-7, so the J assignment may be wrong. From germline, CDR1 is SGHRS and CDR2 YFSETQ. The CDR3 spans 15 residues.

The chain has TRBV28 and TRBJ2-6; D gene unclear. From germline, CDR1 is MDHEN and CDR2 SYDVKM. The CDR3 runs to 18 residues. V lost 4 bases and J lost 0, with 16 bases in between. DNA of the CDR3: TGTGCCAGCAGTTCACCTAGGGCAGGATTCTCTGGGGCCAACGTCCTGACTTTC. Encoded protein: CASSSPRAGFSGANVLTF.

The chain employs TRBV20-1 and TRBJ2-5; D could derive from TRBD1 or TRBD2 (7 bases each). Judging by the DNA end, TRBJ2-7 fits better; the J call may be wrong. Germline CDR1 and CDR2: DFQATT and SNEGSKA (reference sequence). The CDR3 contains 15 residues. The CDR3: CSARDPNRGGYEQYF. The CDR3 DNA reads TGCAGTGCTAGAGATCCCAACAGGGGAGGGTACGAGCAGTACTTC.

The chain is built from TRBV29-1 and TRBJ2-5; TRBD1 matches at 10 bases. The CDR3 is 14 residues long. V lost 6 bases to trimming and J lost 4 bases; unmatched junction nucleotides: 8. Germline values: CDR1 SQVTM, CDR2 ANQGSEA. The CDR3 coding sequence is TGCAGCGTGCCGGGACAGGGGAGAGGAGAGACCCAGTACTTC. It encodes CSVPGQGRGETQYF.